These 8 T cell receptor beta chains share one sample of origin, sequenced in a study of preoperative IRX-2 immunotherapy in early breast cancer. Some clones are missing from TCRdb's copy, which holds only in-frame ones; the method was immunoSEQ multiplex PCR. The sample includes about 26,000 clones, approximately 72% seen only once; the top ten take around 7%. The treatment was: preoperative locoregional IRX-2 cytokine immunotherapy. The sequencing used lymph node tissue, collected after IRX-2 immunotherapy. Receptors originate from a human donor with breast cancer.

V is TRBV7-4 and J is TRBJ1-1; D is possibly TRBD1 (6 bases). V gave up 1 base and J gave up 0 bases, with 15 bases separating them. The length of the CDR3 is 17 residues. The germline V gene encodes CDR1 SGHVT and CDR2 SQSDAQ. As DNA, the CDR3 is TGTGCCAGCAGCTTAGGGAGCGGGGGCTCCTTGAACACTGAAGCTTTCTTT. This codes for CASSLGSGGSLNTEAFF.

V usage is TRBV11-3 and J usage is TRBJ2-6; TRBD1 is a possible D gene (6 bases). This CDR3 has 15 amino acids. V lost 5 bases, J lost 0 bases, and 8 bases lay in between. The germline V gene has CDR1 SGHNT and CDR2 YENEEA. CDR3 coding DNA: TGTGCCAGCAGCCCACAGGGCTCTGGGGCCAACGTCCTGACTTTC. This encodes CASSPQGSGANVLTF.

CDR3 nucleotide sequence: TGCAGCATCTCCGGGACAGTTATTACAGATACGCAGTATTTT. Its protein product is CSISGTVITDTQYF. V is TRBV29-1 and J is TRBJ2-3; 7 bases fit TRBD1. The CDR3 runs 14 residues. Germline V gives CDR1 SQVTM, CDR2 ANQGSEA. V lost 8 bases and J lost 3; bases outside the gene matches: 11.

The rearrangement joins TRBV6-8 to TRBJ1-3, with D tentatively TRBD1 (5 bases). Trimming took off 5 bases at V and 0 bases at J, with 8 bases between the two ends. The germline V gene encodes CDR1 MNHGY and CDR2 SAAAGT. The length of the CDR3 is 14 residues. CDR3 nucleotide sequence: TGTGCCAGCAGTGTACAGGACTCTGGAAACACCATATATTTT. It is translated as CASSVQDSGNTIYF.

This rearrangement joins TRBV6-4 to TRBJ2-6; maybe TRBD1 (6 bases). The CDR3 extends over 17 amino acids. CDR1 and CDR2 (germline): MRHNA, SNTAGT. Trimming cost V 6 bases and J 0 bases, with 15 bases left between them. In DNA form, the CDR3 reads TGTGCCAGCAGCTCCGACAGGCTAGGCTCTGGGGCCAACGTCCTGACTTTC. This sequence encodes CASSSDRLGSGANVLTF.

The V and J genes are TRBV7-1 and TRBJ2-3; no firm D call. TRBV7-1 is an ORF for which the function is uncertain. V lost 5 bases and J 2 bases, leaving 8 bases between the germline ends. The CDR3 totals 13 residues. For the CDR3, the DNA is TGTGCCAGCAGCGGATTCCTCACAGATACGCAGTATTTT. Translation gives CASSGFLTDTQYF.

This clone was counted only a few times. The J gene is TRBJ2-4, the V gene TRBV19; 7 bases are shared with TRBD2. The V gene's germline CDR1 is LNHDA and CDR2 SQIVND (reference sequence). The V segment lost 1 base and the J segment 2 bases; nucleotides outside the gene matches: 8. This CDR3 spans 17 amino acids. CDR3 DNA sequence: TGTGCCAGTAGTATAGTAACCAGCGGGATCTCCAAAAACATTCAGTACTTC. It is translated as CASSIVTSGISKNIQYF.

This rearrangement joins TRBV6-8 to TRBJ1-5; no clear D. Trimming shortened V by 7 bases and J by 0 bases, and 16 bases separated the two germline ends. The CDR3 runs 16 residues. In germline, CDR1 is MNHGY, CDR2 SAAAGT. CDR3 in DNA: TGTGCCAGCATGGAAGGGCGATCCTATAGCAATCAGCCCCAGCATTTT. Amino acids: CASMEGRSYSNQPQHF.